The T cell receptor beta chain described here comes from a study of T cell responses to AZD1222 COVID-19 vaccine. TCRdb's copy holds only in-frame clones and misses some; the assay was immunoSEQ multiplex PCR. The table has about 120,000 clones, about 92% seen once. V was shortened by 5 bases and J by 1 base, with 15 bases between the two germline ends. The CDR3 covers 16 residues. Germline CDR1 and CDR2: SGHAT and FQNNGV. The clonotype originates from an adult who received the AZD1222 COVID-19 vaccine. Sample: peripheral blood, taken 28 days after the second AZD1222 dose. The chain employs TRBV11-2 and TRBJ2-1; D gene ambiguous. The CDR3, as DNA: TGTGCCAGCAGCGCATCCGGTTTGGGATCCTACAATGAGCAGTTCTTC. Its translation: CASSASGLGSYNEQFF.